The 14 T cell receptor beta chains presented below share a single source sample, sequenced in a study of early T cells in non-severe SARS-CoV-2 infection. A single record per CDR3 protein comes from TCRdb applying MiXCR to the 5' RACE reads. The sample shows about 28,000 distinct CDR3 sequences, less than 6.5% of them seen only once. Specimen: whole blood. Every receptor here comes from an adult who was a healthcare worker with PCR-confirmed SARS-CoV-2 infection or an uninfected control (not recorded which).

This clonotype was observed once. A much bigger clone sits one base away, suggesting this may be a read error. The rearrangement uses TRBV19 and TRBJ2-2; 7 positions agree with TRBD1. The CDR3 length is 14 residues. CDR1 LNHDA and CDR2 SQIVND come from the germline V gene (reference sequence). CDR3 DNA: TGTGCCAGTAGTAGAGAGACAGGGACCGGGGAGCTGTCTTTT. The encoded protein is CASSRETGTGELSF.

This clonotype was recorded many times. This rearrangement joins TRBV7-6 to TRBJ1-1; perhaps TRBD1 as D (6 bases). The CDR3 has 13 residues. Deletions cut 4 bases from V and 1 base from J, with 7 bases between. CDR1 and CDR2 (germline): SGHVS, FNYEAQ. The CDR3 spells CASSSTGNTEAFF. The CDR3 nucleotides are TGTGCCAGCAGCTCGACAGGGAACACTGAAGCTTTCTTT.

This chain uses TRBV29-1 with TRBJ1-1; TRBD1 matches at 9 bases. Germline V gives CDR1 SQVTM, CDR2 ANQGSEA. The CDR3 loop spans 16 amino acids. J gave up 3 bases and V 3 bases, and 11 bases lay outside the gene matches. CDR3 coding DNA: TGCAGCGTTGAGCGCGAAACAGGGGGCGAGGACACTGAAGCTTTCTTT. This codes for CSVERETGGEDTEAFF.

This clonotype was seen ten or more times. The chain uses TRBV3-1 and TRBJ1-1; D remains ambiguous. This CDR3 is built from 15 residues. Trimming took off 1 base at V and 4 bases at J, with 13 bases between the two ends. Germline loops: CDR1 LGHDT, CDR2 YNNKEL (reference sequence). In DNA form, the CDR3 reads TGTGCCAGCAGCCAAGGATTCACGGACGCCACTGAAGCTTTCTTT. Its protein product is CASSQGFTDATEAFF.

There are many counts of this clonotype. The chain recombines TRBV5-5 with TRBJ1-4; 7 bases map to TRBD1. Germline CDR1 and CDR2: SGHKS and YYEKEE (reference sequence). This CDR3 contains 14 residues. V gave up 6 bases and J gave up 7 bases; unmatched junction bases: 9. The CDR3 protein is CASTPTGKGEKLFF. The CDR3 region has the DNA TGTGCCAGCACCCCGACAGGGAAAGGTGAAAAACTGTTTTTT.

This clonotype came up many times. The chain employs TRBV4-3 and TRBJ2-6; D call uncertain. V shed 5 bases and J shed 1 base, with 3 bases lying between them. This CDR3 has 13 residues. CDR1 LGHNA and CDR2 YSLEER come from the germline V gene. The CDR3 protein is CASSNSGANVLTF. In DNA form, the CDR3 reads TGCGCCAGCAGCAATTCTGGGGCCAACGTCCTGACTTTC.

This clonotype was seen at least ten times. The chain carries TRBV7-8 and TRBJ1-4, with D uncertain. Germline CDR1 reads SGHVS; CDR2 reads FQNEAQ. This CDR3 is 14 amino acids long. V was shortened by 2 bases and J by 5 bases, with 9 bases between the two germline ends. The CDR3 sequence is CASSLMGRNEKLFF. The CDR3 nucleotides are TGTGCCAGCAGCTTAATGGGCCGAAATGAAAAACTGTTTTTT.

This clonotype was observed at least ten times. The J gene is TRBJ1-2, the V gene TRBV28, with D possibly TRBD1 on 5 matching bases. Trimming took off 10 bases at V and 4 bases at J, with 16 bases between the two ends. Germline CDR1 and CDR2: MDHEN and SYDVKM. The CDR3 is made up of 13 amino acids. The DNA for the CDR3 is TGTGCCACTCTCCGGGGCAGAGTCTATGGCTACACCTTC. Translation: CATLRGRVYGYTF.

This clonotype was observed many times. The chain carries TRBV19 and TRBJ2-3; TRBD2 matches at 8 bases. CDR1 is LNHDA and CDR2 is SQIVND in the germline V gene (reference sequence). The CDR3 loop spans 13 amino acids. V trimming: 9 bases; J trimming: 0 bases; junction bases outside the gene matches: 2. The CDR3 spells CARRGASTDTQYF. In DNA, the CDR3 is TGTGCCAGGCGGGGGGCTAGCACAGATACGCAGTATTTT.

This clonotype was found many times. CDR3 DNA sequence: TGTGCCAGCAGTCCAACCGGGACACTATTTCCGAGATCAATAGACGAGCAGTACTTC. It translates to CASSPTGTLFPRSIDEQYF. V gene TRBV12-3 or TRBV12-4 combines with J gene TRBJ2-7; a weak D match, TRBD1 (6 bases). This CDR3 is built from 19 residues. Trimming stripped 5 bases from V and 5 bases from J, with 31 bases between.

This clonotype was counted only a few times. The J gene is TRBJ2-7, the V gene TRBV15, with D tentatively TRBD1 or TRBD2 (5 bases each). Trimming removed 5 bases from V and 9 bases from J, with 14 bases in between. Looked up from germline, CDR1 is LNHNV and CDR2 is YYDKDF (reference sequence). The CDR3 is made up of 12 amino acids. The CDR3 DNA is TGTGCCACCAGCGGTACCGGGACCCGGCAGTACTTC. As protein: CATSGTGTRQYF.

Many counts were recorded for this clonotype. V and J are TRBV12-3 or TRBV12-4 and TRBJ2-5; D may be TRBD1 or TRBD2 (5 bases each). V was clipped by 7 bases and J by 4 bases, with 19 bases between them. The CDR3 length is 15 residues. The DNA of the CDR3 is TGTGCCAGCAAGAAAAACGGGGCAAGCGCAGAGACCCAGTACTTC. The encoded protein is CASKKNGASAETQYF.

The chain employs TRBV20-1 and TRBJ1-6, with D hard to call. CDR1 and CDR2 (germline): DFQATT, SNEGSKA (reference sequence). Trimming cost V 3 bases and J 3 bases, with 9 bases left between them. CDR3 length equals 14 residues. CDR3 nucleotide sequence: TGCAGTGCTAGGGGCGAGGGCTATAATTCACCCCTCCACTTT. Protein sequence: CSARGEGYNSPLHF.

The rearrangement uses TRBV29-1 and TRBJ2-5, with TRBD2 identical over 7 bases. Germline V gene lookup returns CDR1 SQVTM and CDR2 ANQGSEA. With V trimmed by 4 bases and J by 0 bases, 2 bases remained unmatched. The CDR3 is 13 residues long. Here the CDR3 DNA reads TGCAGCGTTGGTGGGGGGGACCAAGAGACCCAGTACTTC. Residues: CSVGGGDQETQYF.